The clone carrying this T cell receptor beta chain was observed a single time. These data belong to a study of blood T cell repertoires in COVID-19. Across the study: Samples of COVID-19 (acute and convalescent) were obtained from the United States, Italy and Spain. Sources were T cells, B-cell-depleted T cells, or PBMCs; the material itself was cDNA or gDNA.

Trimming removed 4 bases from V and 10 bases from J, with 16 bases in between. Per germline, CDR1 SGHKS and CDR2 YYEKEE (reference sequence). This CDR3 contains 13 residues. Clones were read by immunoSEQ multiplex PCR, and TCRdb kept only the in-frame ones, dropping some. Of about 140,000 clones listed, about four fifths were seen once; the top ten hold approximately 14%. The sequence was collected from an elderly man with acute or convalescent COVID-19. The chain joins TRBV5-5 to TRBJ2-3; D might be TRBD2 (5 bases). What was sequenced was peripheral blood. The CDR3 DNA reads TGTGCCAGCAGCGTGGAAGGGATCGGGGCGCAGTATTTT. This codes for CASSVEGIGAQYF.